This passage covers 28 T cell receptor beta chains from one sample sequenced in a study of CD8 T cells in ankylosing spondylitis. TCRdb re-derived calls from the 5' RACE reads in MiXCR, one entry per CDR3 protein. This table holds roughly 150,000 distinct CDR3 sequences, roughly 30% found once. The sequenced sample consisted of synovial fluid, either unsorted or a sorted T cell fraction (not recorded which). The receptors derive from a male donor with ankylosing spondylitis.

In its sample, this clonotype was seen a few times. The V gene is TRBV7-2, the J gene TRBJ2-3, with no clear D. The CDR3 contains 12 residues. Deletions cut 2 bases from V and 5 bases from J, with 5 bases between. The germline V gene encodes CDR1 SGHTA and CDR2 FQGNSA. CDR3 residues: CASSLLGDTQYF. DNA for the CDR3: TGTGCCAGCAGCTTATTGGGAGATACGCAGTATTTT.

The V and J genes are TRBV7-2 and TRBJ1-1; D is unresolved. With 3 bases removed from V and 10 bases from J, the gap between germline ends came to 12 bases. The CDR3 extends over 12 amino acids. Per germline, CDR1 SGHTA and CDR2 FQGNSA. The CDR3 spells CASSFYGDLAFF. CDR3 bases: TGTGCCAGCAGCTTTTACGGGGATTTAGCTTTCTTT.

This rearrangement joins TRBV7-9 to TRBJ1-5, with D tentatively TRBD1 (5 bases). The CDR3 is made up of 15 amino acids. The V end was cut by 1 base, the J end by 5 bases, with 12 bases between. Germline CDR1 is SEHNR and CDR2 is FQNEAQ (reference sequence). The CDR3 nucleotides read TGTGCCAGCAGCTTAGTGGGGCCGGGGGATCAGCCCCAGCATTTT. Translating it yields CASSLVGPGDQPQHF.

DNA for the CDR3: TGTGCCAGCAGGGGGACTAGCGGGGTTTACACCGGGGAGCTGTTTTTT. As protein: CASRGTSGVYTGELFF. V is TRBV12-3 or TRBV12-4 and J is TRBJ2-2; the match to TRBD2 covers 13 bases. V dropped 6 bases and J dropped 3; count of bases not matched to a gene: 4. This CDR3 is built from 16 residues.

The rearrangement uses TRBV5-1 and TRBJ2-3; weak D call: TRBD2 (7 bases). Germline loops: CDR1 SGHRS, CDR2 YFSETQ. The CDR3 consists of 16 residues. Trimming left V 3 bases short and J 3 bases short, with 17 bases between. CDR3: CASSSLGGAGTDTQYF. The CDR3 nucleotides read TGCGCCAGCAGCTCGCTGGGGGGGGCCGGGACAGATACGCAGTATTTT.

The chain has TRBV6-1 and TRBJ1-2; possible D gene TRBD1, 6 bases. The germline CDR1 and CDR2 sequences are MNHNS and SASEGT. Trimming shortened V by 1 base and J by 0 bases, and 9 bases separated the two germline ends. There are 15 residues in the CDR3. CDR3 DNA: TGTGCCAGCAGTGAAGGGGGACATCCTAACTATGGCTACACCTTC. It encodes CASSEGGHPNYGYTF.

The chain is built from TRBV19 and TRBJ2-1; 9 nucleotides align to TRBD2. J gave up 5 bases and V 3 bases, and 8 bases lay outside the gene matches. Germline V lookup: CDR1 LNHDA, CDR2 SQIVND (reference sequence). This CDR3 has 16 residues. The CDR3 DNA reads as TGTGCCAGTAGTATCGGGACTAGCCGCACTCACAATGAGCAGTTCTTC. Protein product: CASSIGTSRTHNEQFF.

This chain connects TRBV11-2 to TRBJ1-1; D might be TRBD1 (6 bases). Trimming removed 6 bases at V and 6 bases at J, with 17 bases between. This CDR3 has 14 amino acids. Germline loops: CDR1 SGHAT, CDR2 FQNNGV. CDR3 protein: CASRPPKGGSEAFF. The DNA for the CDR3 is TGTGCCAGCAGGCCTCCAAAAGGGGGGTCTGAAGCTTTCTTT.

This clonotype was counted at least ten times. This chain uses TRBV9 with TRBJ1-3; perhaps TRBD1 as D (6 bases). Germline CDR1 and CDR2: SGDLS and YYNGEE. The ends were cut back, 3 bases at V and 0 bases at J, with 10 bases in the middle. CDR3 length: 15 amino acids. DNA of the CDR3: TGTGCCAGCAGCGAGACAGGAAACTCTGGAAACACCATATATTTT. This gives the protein CASSETGNSGNTIYF.

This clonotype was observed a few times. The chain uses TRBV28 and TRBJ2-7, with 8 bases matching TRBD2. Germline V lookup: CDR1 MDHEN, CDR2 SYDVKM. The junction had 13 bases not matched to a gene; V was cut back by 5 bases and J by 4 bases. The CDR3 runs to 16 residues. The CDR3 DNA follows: TGTGCCAGCAGTCCCGGGGGGGCAGCGGGAGTTTACGAGCAGTACTTC. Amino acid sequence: CASSPGGAAGVYEQYF.

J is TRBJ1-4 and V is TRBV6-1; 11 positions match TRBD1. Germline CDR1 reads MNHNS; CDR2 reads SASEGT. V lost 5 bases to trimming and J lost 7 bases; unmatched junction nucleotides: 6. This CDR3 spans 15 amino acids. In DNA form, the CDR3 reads TGTGCCAGCAGTAGGACAGGGGGCGTCGGTGAAAAACTGTTTTTT. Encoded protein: CASSRTGGVGEKLFF.

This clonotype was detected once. DNA for the CDR3: TGTGCTAGTGGCTTAGACATTATCACTGAAGCTTTCTTT. It codes for CASGLDIITEAFF. The V gene is TRBV12-5, the J gene TRBJ1-1; D unclear. V dropped 6 bases and J dropped 4 bases, with 12 bases sitting between them. The CDR3 spans 13 residues. Germline V gives CDR1 LGHNT, CDR2 FRNRAP.

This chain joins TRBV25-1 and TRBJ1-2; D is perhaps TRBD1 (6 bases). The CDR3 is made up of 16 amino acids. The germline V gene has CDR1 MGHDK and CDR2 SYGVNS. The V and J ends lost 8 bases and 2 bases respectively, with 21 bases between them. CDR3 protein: CASGRGGREENYGYTF. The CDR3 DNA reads TGTGCCAGCGGTCGAGGGGGAAGGGAGGAGAACTATGGCTACACCTTC.

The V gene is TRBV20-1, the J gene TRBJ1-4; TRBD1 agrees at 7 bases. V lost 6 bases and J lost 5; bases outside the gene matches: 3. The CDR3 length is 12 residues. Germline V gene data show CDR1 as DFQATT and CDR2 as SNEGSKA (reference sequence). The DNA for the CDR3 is TGCAGTGCCCCGGACAGGAATGAAAAACTGTTTTTT. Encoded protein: CSAPDRNEKLFF.

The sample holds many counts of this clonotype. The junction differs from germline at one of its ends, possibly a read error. The CDR3 is CSVGKNSEAFF. For the CDR3, the DNA is TGCAGCGTTGGGAAAAACAGTGAAGCTTTCTTT. The rearrangement uses TRBV29-1 and TRBJ1-1; D is unclear. The CDR3 totals 11 residues. Germline V lookup: CDR1 SQVTM, CDR2 ANQGSEA.

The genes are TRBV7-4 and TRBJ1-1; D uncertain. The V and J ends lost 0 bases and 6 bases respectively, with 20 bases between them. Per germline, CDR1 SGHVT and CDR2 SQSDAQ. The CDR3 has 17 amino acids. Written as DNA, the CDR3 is TGTGCCAGCAGCTTAGCGCTAAAGGCGGTGGGAACTTCTGAAGCTTTCTTT. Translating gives CASSLALKAVGTSEAFF.

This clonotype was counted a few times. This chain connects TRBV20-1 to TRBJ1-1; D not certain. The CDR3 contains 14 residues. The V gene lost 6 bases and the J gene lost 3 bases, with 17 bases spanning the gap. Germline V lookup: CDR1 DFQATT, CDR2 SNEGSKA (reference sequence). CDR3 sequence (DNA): TGCAGTGCCGAGGGTGGGCAGACGTACACTGAAGCTTTCTTT. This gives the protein CSAEGGQTYTEAFF.

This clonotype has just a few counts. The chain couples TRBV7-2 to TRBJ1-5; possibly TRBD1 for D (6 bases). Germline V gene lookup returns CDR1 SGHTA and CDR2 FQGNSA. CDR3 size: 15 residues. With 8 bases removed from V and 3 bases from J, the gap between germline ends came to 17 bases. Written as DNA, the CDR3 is TGTGCCAGCTCTCGTGGGGGGCAGATCAATCAGCCCCAGCATTTT. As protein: CASSRGGQINQPQHF.

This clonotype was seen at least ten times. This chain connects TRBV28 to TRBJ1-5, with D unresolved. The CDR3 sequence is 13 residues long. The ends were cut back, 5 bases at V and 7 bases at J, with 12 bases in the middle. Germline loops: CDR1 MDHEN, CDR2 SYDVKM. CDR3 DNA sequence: TGTGCCAGCAGTGTGACCGACGGACAGCCCCAGCATTTT. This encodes CASSVTDGQPQHF.

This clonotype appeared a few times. CDR3 region: CATRGQGAAGELFF. The DNA of the CDR3 is TGTGCCACCAGGGGACAGGGGGCAGCCGGGGAGCTGTTTTTT. J is TRBJ2-2 and V is TRBV24-1; 12 bases are shared with TRBD1. Germline trimming cut 7 bases from V and 6 bases from J; bases unmatched to any gene: 2. This CDR3 has 14 residues. Germline loops: CDR1 KGHDR, CDR2 SFDVKD.

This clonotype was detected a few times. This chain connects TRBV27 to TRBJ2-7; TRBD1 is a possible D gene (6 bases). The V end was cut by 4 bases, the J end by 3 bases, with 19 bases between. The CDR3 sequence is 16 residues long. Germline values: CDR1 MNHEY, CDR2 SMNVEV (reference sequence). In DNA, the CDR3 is TGTGCCAGCAGTTCCTTAAACCGGGACAACATCTACGAGCAGTACTTC. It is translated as CASSSLNRDNIYEQYF.

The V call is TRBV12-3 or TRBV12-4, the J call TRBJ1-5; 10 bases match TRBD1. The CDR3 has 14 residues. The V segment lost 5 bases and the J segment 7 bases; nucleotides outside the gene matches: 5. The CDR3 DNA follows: TGTGCCAGCAGTCCGGGGACAGGGGAGCAGCCCCAGCATTTT. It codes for CASSPGTGEQPQHF.

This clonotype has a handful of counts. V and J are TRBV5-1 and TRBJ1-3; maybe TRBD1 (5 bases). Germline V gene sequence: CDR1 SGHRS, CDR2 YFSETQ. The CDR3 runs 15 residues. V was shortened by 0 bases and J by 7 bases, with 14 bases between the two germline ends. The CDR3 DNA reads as TGCGCCAGCAGCTTGGGTCAAGGACACCTCAACACCATATATTTT. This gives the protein CASSLGQGHLNTIYF.

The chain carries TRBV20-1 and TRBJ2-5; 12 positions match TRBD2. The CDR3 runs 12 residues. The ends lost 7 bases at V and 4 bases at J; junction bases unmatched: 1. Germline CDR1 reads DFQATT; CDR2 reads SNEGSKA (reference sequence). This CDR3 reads CSGLAGVETQYF. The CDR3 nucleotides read TGCAGTGGACTAGCGGGGGTAGAGACCCAGTACTTC.

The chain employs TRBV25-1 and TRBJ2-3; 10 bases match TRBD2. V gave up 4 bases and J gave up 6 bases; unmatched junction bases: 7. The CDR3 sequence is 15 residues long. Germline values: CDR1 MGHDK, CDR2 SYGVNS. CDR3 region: CASSALAGDGDTQYF. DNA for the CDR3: TGTGCCAGCAGTGCTCTAGCGGGGGACGGGGATACGCAGTATTTT.

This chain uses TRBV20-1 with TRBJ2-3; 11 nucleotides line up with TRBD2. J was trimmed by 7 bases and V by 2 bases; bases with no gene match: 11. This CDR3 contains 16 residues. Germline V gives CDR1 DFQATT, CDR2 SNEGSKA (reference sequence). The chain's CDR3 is CSARPASGGRSYTQYF. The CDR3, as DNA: TGCAGTGCTAGACCTGCTAGCGGGGGGAGGTCTTATACGCAGTATTTT.

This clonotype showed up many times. CDR3 nucleotides: TGTGCCACCAGTGATTCGGGACAGGGGACCTACGAGCAGTACTTC. Translating it yields CATSDSGQGTYEQYF. This rearrangement joins TRBV24-1 to TRBJ2-7; TRBD1 agrees at 10 bases. J lost 2 bases, V lost 2 bases, and 2 bases had no gene match. Germline assignment: CDR1 KGHDR and CDR2 SFDVKD. This CDR3 comprises 15 residues.

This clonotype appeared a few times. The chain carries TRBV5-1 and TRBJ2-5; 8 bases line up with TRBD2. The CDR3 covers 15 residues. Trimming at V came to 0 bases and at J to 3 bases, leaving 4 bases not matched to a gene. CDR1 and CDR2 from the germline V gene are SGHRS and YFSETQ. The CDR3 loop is CASSLERLAKETQYF. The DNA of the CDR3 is TGCGCCAGCAGCTTGGAACGACTAGCGAAAGAGACCCAGTACTTC. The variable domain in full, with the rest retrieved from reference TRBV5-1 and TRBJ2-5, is KAGVTQTPRYLIKTRGQQVTLSCSPISGHRSVSWYQQTPGQGLQFLFEYFSETQRNKGNFPGRFSGRQFSNSRSEMNVSTLELGDSALYLCASSLERLAKETQYFGPGTRLLVL.